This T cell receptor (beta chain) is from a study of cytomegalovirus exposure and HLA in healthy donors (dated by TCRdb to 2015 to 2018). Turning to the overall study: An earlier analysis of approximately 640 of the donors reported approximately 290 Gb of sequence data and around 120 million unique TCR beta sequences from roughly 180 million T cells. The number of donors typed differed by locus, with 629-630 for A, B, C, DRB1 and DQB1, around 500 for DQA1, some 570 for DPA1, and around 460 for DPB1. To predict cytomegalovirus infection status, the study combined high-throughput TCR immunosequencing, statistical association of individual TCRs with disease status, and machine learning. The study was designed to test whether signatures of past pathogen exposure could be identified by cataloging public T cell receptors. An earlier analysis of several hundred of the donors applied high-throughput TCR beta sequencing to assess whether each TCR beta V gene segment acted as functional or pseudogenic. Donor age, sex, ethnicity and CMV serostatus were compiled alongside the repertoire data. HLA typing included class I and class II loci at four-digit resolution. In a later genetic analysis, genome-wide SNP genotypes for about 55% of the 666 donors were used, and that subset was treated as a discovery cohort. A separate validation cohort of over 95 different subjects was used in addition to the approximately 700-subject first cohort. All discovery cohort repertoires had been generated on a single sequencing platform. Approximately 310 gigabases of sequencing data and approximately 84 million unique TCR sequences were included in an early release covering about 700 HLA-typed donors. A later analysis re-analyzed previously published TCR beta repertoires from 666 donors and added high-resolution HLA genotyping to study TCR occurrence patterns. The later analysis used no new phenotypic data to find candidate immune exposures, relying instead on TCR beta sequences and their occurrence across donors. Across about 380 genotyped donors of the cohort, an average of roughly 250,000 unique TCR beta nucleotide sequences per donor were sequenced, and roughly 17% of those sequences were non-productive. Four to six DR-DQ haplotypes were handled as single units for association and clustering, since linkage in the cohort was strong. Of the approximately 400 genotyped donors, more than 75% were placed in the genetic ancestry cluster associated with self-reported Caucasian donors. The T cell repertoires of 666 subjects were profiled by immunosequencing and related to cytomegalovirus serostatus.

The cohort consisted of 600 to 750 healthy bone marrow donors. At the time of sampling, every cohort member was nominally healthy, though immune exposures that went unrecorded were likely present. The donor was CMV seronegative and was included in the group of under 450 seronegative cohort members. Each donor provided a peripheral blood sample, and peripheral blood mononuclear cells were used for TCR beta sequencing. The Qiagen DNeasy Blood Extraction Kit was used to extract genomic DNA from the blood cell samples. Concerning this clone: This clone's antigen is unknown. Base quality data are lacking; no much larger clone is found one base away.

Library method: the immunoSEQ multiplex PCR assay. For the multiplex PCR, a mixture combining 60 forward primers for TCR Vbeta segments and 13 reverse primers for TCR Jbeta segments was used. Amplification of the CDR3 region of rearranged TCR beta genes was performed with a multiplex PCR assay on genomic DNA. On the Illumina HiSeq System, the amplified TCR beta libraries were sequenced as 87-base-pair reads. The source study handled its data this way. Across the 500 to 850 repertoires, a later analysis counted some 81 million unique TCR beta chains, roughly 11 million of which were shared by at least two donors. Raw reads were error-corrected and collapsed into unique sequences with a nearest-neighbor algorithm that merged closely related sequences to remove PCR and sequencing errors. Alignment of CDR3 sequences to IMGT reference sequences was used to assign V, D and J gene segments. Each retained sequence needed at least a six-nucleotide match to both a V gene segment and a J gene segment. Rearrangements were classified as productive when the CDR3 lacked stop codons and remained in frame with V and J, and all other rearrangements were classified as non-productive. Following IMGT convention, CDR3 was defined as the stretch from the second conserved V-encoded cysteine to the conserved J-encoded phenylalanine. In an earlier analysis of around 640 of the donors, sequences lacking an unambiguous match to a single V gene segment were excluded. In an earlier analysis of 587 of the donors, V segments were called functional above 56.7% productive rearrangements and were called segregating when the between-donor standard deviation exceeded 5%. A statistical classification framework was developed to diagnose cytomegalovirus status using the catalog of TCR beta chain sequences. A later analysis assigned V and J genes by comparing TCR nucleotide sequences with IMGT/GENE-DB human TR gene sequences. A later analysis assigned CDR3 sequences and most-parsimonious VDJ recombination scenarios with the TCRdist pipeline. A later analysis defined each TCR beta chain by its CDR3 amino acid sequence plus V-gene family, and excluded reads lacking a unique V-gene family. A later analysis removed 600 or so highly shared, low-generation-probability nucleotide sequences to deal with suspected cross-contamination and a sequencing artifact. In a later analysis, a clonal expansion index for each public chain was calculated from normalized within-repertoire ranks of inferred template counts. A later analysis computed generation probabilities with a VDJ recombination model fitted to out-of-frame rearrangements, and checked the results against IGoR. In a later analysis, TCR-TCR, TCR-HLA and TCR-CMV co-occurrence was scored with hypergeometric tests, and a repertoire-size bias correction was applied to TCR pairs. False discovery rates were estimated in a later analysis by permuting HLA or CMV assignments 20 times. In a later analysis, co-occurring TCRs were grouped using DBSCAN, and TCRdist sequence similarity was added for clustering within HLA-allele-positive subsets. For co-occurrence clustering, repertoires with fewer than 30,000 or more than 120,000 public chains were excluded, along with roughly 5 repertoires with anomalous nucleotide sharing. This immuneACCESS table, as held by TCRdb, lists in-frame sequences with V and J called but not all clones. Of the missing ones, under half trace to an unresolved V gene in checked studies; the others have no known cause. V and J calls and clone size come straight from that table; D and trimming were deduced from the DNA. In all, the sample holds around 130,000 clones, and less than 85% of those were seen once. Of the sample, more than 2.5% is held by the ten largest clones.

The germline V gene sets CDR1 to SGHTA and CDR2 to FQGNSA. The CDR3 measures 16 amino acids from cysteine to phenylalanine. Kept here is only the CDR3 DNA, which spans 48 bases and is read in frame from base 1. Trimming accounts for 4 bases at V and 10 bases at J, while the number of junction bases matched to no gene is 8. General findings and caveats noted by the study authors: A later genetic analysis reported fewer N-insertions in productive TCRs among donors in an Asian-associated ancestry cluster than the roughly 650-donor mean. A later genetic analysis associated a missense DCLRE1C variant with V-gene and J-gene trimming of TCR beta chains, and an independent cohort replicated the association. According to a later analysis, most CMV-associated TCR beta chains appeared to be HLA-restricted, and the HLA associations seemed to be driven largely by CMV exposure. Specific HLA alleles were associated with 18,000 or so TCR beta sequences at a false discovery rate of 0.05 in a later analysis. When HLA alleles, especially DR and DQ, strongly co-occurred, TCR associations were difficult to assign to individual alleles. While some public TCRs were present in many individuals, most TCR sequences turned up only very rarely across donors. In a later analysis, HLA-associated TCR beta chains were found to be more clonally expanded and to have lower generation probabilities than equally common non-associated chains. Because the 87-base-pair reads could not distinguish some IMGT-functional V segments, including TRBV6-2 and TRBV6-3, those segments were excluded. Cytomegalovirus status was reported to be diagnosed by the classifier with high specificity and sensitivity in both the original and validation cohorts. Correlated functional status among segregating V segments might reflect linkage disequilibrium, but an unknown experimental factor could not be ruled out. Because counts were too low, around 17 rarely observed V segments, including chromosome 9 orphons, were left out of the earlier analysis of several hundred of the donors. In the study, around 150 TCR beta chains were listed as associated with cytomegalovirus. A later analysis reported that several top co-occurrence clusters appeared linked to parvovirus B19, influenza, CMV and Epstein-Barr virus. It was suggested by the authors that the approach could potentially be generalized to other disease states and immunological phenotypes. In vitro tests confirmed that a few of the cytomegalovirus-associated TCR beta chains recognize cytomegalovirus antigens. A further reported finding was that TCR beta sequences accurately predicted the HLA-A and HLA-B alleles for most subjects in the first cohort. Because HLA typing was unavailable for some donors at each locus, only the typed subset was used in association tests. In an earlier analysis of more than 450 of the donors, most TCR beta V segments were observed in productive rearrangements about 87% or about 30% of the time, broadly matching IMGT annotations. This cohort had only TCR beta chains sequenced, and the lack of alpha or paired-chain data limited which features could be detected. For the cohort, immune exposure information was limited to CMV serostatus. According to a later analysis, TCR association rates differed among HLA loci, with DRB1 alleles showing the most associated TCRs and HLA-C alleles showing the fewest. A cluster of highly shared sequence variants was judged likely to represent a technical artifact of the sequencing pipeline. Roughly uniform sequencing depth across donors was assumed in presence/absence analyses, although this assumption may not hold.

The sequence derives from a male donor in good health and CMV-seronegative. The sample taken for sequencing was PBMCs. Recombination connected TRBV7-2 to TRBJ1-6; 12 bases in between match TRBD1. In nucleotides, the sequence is TGTGCCAGCAGCTCCGGGACAGGGGGCAAGAACTCACCCCTCCACTTT. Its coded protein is CASSSGTGGKNSPLHF.